This T cell receptor beta chain comes out of a study of CD8+ T cells in alopecia areata. Study details: Treated patients swallowed 5 to 10 mg of oral tofacitinib twice daily.

RNA extraction was followed by reverse transcription into cDNA, which acted as the sequencing template. The method was immunoSEQ multiplex PCR; TCRdb's version includes in-frame clones alone and lacks a portion of them. The sample contains 100,000 to 150,000 clones, around 58% of which appear only once. Treatment indicated: oral pan-JAK inhibitor, 5-10 mg twice daily. The length of the CDR3 is 14 residues. Trimming removed 6 bases from V and 5 bases from J, with 16 bases in between. The germline gives CDR1 MDHEN, CDR2 SYDVKM. Comments on this clone: Its antigen is undetermined.

Study-wide results and limits: Many expanded lesional clones remained in scalp and blood on tofacitinib.

V and J are TRBV28 and TRBJ2-5, with D possibly called TRBD1 or TRBD2 (7 bases each). This sample comprised CD8+ T cells sorted from blood, obtained at week 4, from a patient treated with tofacitinib. This TCR was sampled from a human donor with alopecia areata. DNA of the CDR3: TGTGCCAGCAGGCTAGGGAGGGGGCAGGAGACCCAGTACTTC. It is translated as CASRLGRGQETQYF.